This T cell receptor (beta chain) was sequenced for a study of CD8+ T cells in alopecia areata. Regarding the study as a whole: Scalp sample sequencing also detects resident alphabeta T cells of normal skin. Tofacitinib significantly lowered scalp clonality and expanded CD8+ clones among the top 100. In blood and scalp, many expanded lesional clones persisted during tofacitinib.

Germline V gene sequence: CDR1 MGHRA, CDR2 YSYEKL. The CDR3 sequence is 16 residues long. The V gene end was trimmed by 0 bases and the J gene end by 0 bases; junction bases not matched to a gene: 4. Extracted RNA was reverse transcribed into cDNA, the sequencing template. Clones were read by immunoSEQ multiplex PCR, and TCRdb kept only the in-frame ones, dropping some. The table records 200,000 or so clones, roughly 50% of them present only once. Described treatment: oral pan-JAK inhibitor, 5-10 mg twice daily. As concerns this clone: The target antigen is unknown.

The receptor comes from a human donor with alopecia areata. This chain uses TRBV4-1 with TRBJ2-5; 7 positions match TRBD2. Sequences were derived from CD4+ T cells sorted from blood, sampled at week 24, from a patient treated with tofacitinib. The CDR3 sequence: CASSQEPSGDQETQYF. The CDR3 DNA reads TGCGCCAGCAGCCAAGAGCCTAGCGGAGACCAAGAGACCCAGTACTTC.